The rows below give T cell receptor beta chains drawn from one sample of a study of CD8 T cells in Susac syndrome. TCRdb itself ran the immunoSEQ multiplex PCR reads through MiXCR, one entry per CDR3 protein. The sample has 250,000 or so distinct CDR3 sequences, just under 95% seen once. Sequences were obtained from CD4+ T cells from PBMCs. Receptor source: a human donor with multiple sclerosis. Each CDR3 is given with its conserved first and last residue. The D gene is left open where the match is weak. A row's size may be missing; if present it is once, few, many or a size class.

J gene | D gene | clone size | V gene | CDR3 protein | CDR3 DNA
TRBJ2-5 | TRBD2 | - | TRBV7-2 | CASSVTSGGAGEETQYF | TGTGCCAGCAGCGTCACCAGCGGGGGGGCCGGAGAGGAGACCCAGTACTTC
TRBJ2-2 | - | - | TRBV24-1 | CATQGRTTGELFF | TGTGCCACCCAGGGACGGACCACCGGGGAGCTGTTTTTT
TRBJ1-2 | - | - | TRBV5-4 | CASTPGRPGAGGYTF | TGTGCCAGCACCCCGGGGCGGCCCGGGGCGGGGGGCTACACCTTC
TRBJ2-7 | - | - | TRBV12-5 | CASGLVLPGPSNYEQYF | TGTGCTAGTGGTTTGGTACTCCCAGGGCCATCCAACTACGAGCAGTACTTC
TRBJ2-4 | TRBD1 | - | TRBV24-1 | CATSQSTGGKNIQYF | TGTGCCACCAGCCAATCTACAGGGGGGAAAAACATTCAGTACTTC
TRBJ2-3 | TRBD2 | - | TRBV27 | CASSLSSGGASADTQYF | TGTGCCAGCAGTTTATCAAGCGGGGGGGCCTCGGCAGATACGCAGTATTTT
TRBJ1-5 | - | - | TRBV29-1 | CSVEDLGEQPQHF | TGCAGCGTTGAAGATCTTGGGGAACAGCCCCAGCATTTT
TRBJ2-4 | - | - | TRBV30 | CAWSVLRATAPLAKNIQYF | TGTGCCTGGAGTGTACTAAGGGCAACAGCTCCCCTAGCCAAAAACATTCAGTACTTC
TRBJ1-2 | - | - | TRBV3-1 | CASSQDNGQGGYTF | TGTGCCAGCAGCCAAGATAACGGCCAGGGGGGCTACACCTTC
TRBJ2-7 | - | - | TRBV18 | CASSPQRDGAYEQYF | TGTGCCAGCTCACCACAGAGGGACGGAGCCTACGAGCAGTACTTC
TRBJ1-1 | - | - | TRBV4-1 | CASSQPDKRQNTEAFF | TGCGCCAGCAGCCAACCCGACAAGCGGCAGAACACTGAAGCTTTCTTT
TRBJ1-5 | - | - | TRBV21-1 | CASSTSGTGNVQPQHF | TGTGCCAGCAGCACTTCCGGGACAGGGAATGTTCAGCCCCAGCATTTT
TRBJ2-5 | TRBD1 | - | TRBV5-1 | CASSGTGPQETQYF | TGCGCCAGCAGCGGGACAGGTCCCCAAGAGACCCAGTACTTC
TRBJ1-1 | - | - | TRBV7-3 | CASSLLWGLNTEAFF | TGTGCCAGCAGCTTATTGTGGGGCCTGAACACTGAAGCTTTCTTT
TRBJ1-4 | TRBD1 | - | TRBV6-6 | CASSYPRQGTNEKLFF | TGTGCCAGCAGTTACCCGCGACAGGGGACTAATGAAAAACTGTTTTTT
TRBJ2-1 | TRBD2 | - | TRBV11-2 | CASSPRWGLAVSYNEQFF | TGTGCCAGCAGCCCCCGATGGGGACTAGCGGTATCCTACAATGAGCAGTTCTTC
TRBJ2-5 | - | - | TRBV2 | CASSVTGMETQYF | TGTGCCAGCAGTGTAACAGGGATGGAGACCCAGTACTTC
TRBJ2-5 | TRBD1 | - | TRBV30 | CAWSPGGLETQYF | TGTGCCTGGAGCCCAGGGGGATTAGAGACCCAGTACTTC
TRBJ2-3 | TRBD2 | - | TRBV20-1 | CSAKGLAGARTDTQYF | TGCAGTGCCAAGGGACTAGCGGGGGCCCGCACAGATACGCAGTATTTT
TRBJ2-2 | - | - | TRBV25-1 | CASSEWAGDNTGELFF | TGTGCCAGCAGTGAATGGGCAGGGGACAACACCGGGGAGCTGTTTTTT
TRBJ1-1 | - | - | TRBV5-1 | CASSLVYLNTEAFF | TGCGCCAGCAGCTTGGTTTACCTGAACACTGAAGCTTTCTTT
TRBJ1-2 | TRBD1 | - | TRBV23-1 | CASLQGQGF | TGCGCCAGCCTCCAGGGACAGGGCTTC
TRBJ2-3 | TRBD1 | - | TRBV29-1 | CSVGDPGGRITQYF | TGCAGCGTTGGGGACCCAGGGGGCCGTATCACGCAGTATTTT
TRBJ1-2 | TRBD1 | - | TRBV5-1 | CASSLGRQGGRYGYTF | TGCGCCAGCAGCTTGGGCCGACAGGGCGGAAGGTATGGCTACACCTTC
TRBJ1-5 | TRBD1 | once | TRBV7-8 | CASSWGTGVGQPQHF | TGTGCCAGCAGCTGGGGGACAGGGGTGGGTCAGCCCCAGCATTTT
TRBJ1-1 | TRBD1 | - | TRBV9 | CASSVTGALNTEAFF | TGTGCCAGCAGCGTTACAGGGGCCCTGAACACTGAAGCTTTCTTT
TRBJ1-5 | - | - | TRBV20-1 | CSAYDKSNQPQHF | TGCAGTGCCTATGACAAGAGCAATCAGCCCCAGCATTTT
TRBJ2-3 | - | - | TRBV29-1 | CSVGVGSEFSQYF | TGCAGCGTGGGGGTCGGGAGTGAGTTTTCGCAGTATTTT
TRBJ1-3 | - | - | TRBV9 | CASSPLGGGGNTIYF | TGTGCCAGCAGCCCCCTGGGAGGCGGCGGAAACACCATATATTTT
TRBJ1-2 | TRBD1 | - | TRBV3-1 | CASTQTGGQYGYTF | TGTGCCAGCACCCAGACAGGGGGTCAATATGGCTACACCTTC
TRBJ1-3 | - | - | TRBV6-5 | CASSYSNKATRNSGNTIYF | TGTGCCAGCAGTTACTCGAATAAGGCGACCAGGAACTCTGGAAACACCATATATTTT
TRBJ2-3 | - | - | TRBV7-2 | CASTRGLSTDTQYF | TGTGCCAGCACGCGGGGGCTCAGCACAGATACGCAGTATTTT
TRBJ2-3 | TRBD2 | - | TRBV20-1 | CSARVPGGTPNTQYF | TGCAGTGCTAGAGTCCCCGGGGGGACCCCCAATACGCAGTATTTT
TRBJ2-4 | - | - | TRBV19 | CASSLHTEGPQNIQYF | TGTGCCAGTAGCCTCCATACAGAGGGACCTCAAAACATTCAGTACTTC
TRBJ2-2 | - | - | TRBV11-2 | CASSFRSPGRTVGELFF | TGTGCCAGCAGCTTCCGCTCCCCAGGCAGGACGGTCGGGGAGCTGTTTTTT
TRBJ1-6 | - | - | TRBV30 | CAWNPYGRNSPLHF | TGTGCCTGGAATCCCTACGGGCGGAATTCACCCCTCCACTTT
TRBJ1-3 | TRBD1 | - | TRBV5-4 | CASKHRGGNTIYF | TGTGCCAGCAAGCACAGGGGTGGAAACACCATATATTTT
TRBJ1-1 | - | few | TRBV5-1 | CASSSTGTANTEAFF | TGCGCCAGCAGCTCGACCGGGACGGCGAACACTGAAGCTTTCTTT
TRBJ2-7 | TRBD1 | - | TRBV10-3 | CAISYGQGYEQYF | TGTGCCATCAGTTATGGACAGGGGTACGAGCAGTACTTC
TRBJ2-7 | TRBD1 | - | TRBV7-8 | CASSPTDRVSYEQYF | TGTGCCAGCAGCCCGACCGACAGGGTCTCCTACGAGCAGTACTTC
TRBJ2-3 | - | - | TRBV29-1 | CSVGGTSTDTQYF | TGCAGCGTTGGTGGCACTAGCACAGATACGCAGTATTTT